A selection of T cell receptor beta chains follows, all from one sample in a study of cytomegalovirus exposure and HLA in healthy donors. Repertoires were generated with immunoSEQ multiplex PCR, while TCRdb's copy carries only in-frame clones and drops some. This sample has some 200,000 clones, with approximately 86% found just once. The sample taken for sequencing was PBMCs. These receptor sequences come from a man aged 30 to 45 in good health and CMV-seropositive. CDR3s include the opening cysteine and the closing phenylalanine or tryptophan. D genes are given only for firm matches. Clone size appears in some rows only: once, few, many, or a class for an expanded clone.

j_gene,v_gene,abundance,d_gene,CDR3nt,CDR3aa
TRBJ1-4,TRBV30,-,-,TGTGCCTGGAGTGTAGGAGCGCTCGATGAAAAACTGTTTTTT,CAWSVGALDEKLFF
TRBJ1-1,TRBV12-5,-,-,TGTGCTAGTGCTTCCCCAGGTTGGGGGGGCGCATCAGCTTTCTTT,CASASPGWGGASAFF
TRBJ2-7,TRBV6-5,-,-,TGTGCCAGCACCAAGGGGTACGAGCAGTACTTC,CASTKGYEQYF
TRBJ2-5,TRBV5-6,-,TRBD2,TGTGCCAGCAACATGGTGGGACTAGCGGGAAGAGAGACCCAGTACTTC,CASNMVGLAGRETQYF
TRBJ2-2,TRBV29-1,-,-,TGCAGCGTTGACGAGAGGAACACCGGGGAGCTGTTTTTT,CSVDERNTGELFF
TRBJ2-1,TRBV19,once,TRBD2,TGTGCCAGTAGTATAGGTCGAGGAGGGAGGGATGAGCAGTTCTTC,CASSIGRGGRDEQFF
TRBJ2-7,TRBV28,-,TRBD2,TGTGCCAGCAAACCGACTAGCGGGGGATCCTACGAGCAGTACTTC,CASKPTSGGSYEQYF
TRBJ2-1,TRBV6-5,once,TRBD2,TGTGCCAGCACCCCCGGGACTAGTGCCTACAATGAGCAGTTCTTC,CASTPGTSAYNEQFF
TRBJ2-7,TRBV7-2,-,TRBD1,TGTGCCAGCAGCTTCGGGACAGGGTACTACGAGCAGTACTTC,CASSFGTGYYEQYF
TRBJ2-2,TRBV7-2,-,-,TGTGCCAGCAGCTCCGTAACGGGCACCGGGGAGCTGTTTTTT,CASSSVTGTGELFF
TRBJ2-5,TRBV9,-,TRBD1,TGTGCCAGCAGCTTTTCAGGGGGCGTGGAGACCCAGTACTTC,CASSFSGGVETQYF
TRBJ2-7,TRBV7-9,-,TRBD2,TGTGCCAGCAGCACCCCGACTAGCGGGGACTACGAGCAGTACTTC,CASSTPTSGDYEQYF
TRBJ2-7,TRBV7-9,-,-,TGTGCCAGCAGCTTAAAGGCTGGACAGAGCTACGAGCAGTACTTC,CASSLKAGQSYEQYF
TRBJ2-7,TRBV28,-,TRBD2,TGTGCCAGCAGTCTACCCCCGGGACTAGCCCCCCACGAGCAGTACTTC,CASSLPPGLAPHEQYF
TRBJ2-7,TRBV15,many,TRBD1,TGTGCCACCAGCAGAGCGGACAGGGGTTCCTACGAGCAGTACTTC,CATSRADRGSYEQYF
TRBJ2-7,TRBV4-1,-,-,TGCGCCAGCAGCCAAGGAGCGGTTTCCTACGAGCAGTACTTC,CASSQGAVSYEQYF
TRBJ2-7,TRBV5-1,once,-,TGCGCCAGCAGCTTGGTCACAGGAAGGGAGCAGTACTTC,CASSLVTGREQYF
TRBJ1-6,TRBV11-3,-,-,TGTGCCAGCAGCCTTGACGGGACGTCCTATAATTCACCCCTCCACTTT,CASSLDGTSYNSPLHF
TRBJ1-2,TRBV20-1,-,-,TGCAGTGCTCTGAGAGGGGGCTACACCTTC,CSALRGGYTF
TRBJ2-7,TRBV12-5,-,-,TGTGCTAACCGTTACGAGCAGTACTTC,CANRYEQYF
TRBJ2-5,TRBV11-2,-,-,TGTGCCAGCAGCTTATTGAGGGGGCGGGATGAGACCCAGTACTTC,CASSLLRGRDETQYF
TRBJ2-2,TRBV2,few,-,TGTGCCAGCAGTGAATACACCGGGGAGCTGTTTTTT,CASSEYTGELFF
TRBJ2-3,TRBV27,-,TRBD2,TGTGCCAGCAGTCTCGGGACTAGCGGGAGAGGTACGCAGTATTTT,CASSLGTSGRGTQYF
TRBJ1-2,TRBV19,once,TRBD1,TGTGCCAGTAGTAGGCGGGACAGGGCGGTTAACTATGGCTACACCTTC,CASSRRDRAVNYGYTF
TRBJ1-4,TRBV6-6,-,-,TGTGCCAGCAGTTACGACAGGAATAATGAAAAACTGTTTTTT,CASSYDRNNEKLFF
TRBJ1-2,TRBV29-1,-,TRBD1,TGCAGCATCCCCAGCCCACTTCGGGACAGGGGTGGCTACACCTTC,CSIPSPLRDRGGYTF
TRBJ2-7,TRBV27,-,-,TGTGCCAGCAGTTTCACTCCCAGTACAGCGAGGTGGCAGTACTTC,CASSFTPSTARWQYF
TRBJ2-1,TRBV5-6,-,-,TGTGCCAGCAGTTCAAATCCGGGGGCGCGTCCCAATGAGCAGTTCTTC,CASSSNPGARPNEQFF
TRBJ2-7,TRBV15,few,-,TGTGCCACCAGCATCTCTAGGAACAAAGACTACGAGCAGTACTTC,CATSISRNKDYEQYF
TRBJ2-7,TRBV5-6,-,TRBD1,TGTGCCAGCAGCAGCGTAGTCAGGACAGGGCGTTACGAGCAGTACTTC,CASSSVVRTGRYEQYF
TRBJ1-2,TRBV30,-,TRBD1,TGTGCCGGGAGGGACAGGTTCTATGGCTACACCTTC,CAGRDRFYGYTF
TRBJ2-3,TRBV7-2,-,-,TGTGCCAGCAGCTTGGTCGACCGCCTGAGCACAGATACGCAGTATTTT,CASSLVDRLSTDTQYF
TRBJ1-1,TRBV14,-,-,TGTGCCAGCAGCCAAGATCTTGGTCAGGTAAACACTGAAGCTTTCTTT,CASSQDLGQVNTEAFF
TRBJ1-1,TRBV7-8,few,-,TGTGCCAGCAGCCAGCAACTCGTTAACACTGAAGCTTTCTTT,CASSQQLVNTEAFF
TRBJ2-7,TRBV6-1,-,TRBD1,TGTGCCAGCAATCCCAGGGGGACCTACGAGCAGTACTTC,CASNPRGTYEQYF
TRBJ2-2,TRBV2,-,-,TGTGCCAGCAGTGAAGATCAGGATATAGGGGAGCTGTTTTTT,CASSEDQDIGELFF
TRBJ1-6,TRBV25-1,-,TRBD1,TGTGCCAGCAGAGACAGGGGCTGGAATTCACCCCTCCACTTT,CASRDRGWNSPLHF
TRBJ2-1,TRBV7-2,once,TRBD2,TGTGCCAGCAGCTTCTCAGGACTAGATCTGTCGCTCTTC,CASSFSGLDLSLF
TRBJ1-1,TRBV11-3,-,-,TGTGCCAGCAGCTTAGATGGCAGGCGAGAATCTATGAACACTGAAGCTTTCTTT,CASSLDGRRESMNTEAFF
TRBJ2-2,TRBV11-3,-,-,TGTGCCAGCAGCTCGATCGGGGGGCCGGTCGGGGAGCTGTTTTTT,CASSSIGGPVGELFF
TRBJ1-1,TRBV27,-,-,TGTGCCAGCAGTTGGAGGGGGGCGAACACTGAAGCTTTCTTT,CASSWRGANTEAFF
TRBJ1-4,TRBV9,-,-,TGTGCCAGCAGCGAGAGGGAAATGACTAATGAAAAACTGTTTTTT,CASSEREMTNEKLFF
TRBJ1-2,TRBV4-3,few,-,TGCGCCAGCAGCCAAGAAGGGGCAGACTATGGCTACACCTTC,CASSQEGADYGYTF
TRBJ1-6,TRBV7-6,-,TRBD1,TGTGCCAGCAGCCCCCGGACAGGGTGGATCGATTCACCCCTCCACTTT,CASSPRTGWIDSPLHF
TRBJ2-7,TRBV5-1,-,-,TGCGCCAGCAGCTTGGGTTACATGTTGGCGGAGCGGTCCTACGAGCAGTACTTC,CASSLGYMLAERSYEQYF